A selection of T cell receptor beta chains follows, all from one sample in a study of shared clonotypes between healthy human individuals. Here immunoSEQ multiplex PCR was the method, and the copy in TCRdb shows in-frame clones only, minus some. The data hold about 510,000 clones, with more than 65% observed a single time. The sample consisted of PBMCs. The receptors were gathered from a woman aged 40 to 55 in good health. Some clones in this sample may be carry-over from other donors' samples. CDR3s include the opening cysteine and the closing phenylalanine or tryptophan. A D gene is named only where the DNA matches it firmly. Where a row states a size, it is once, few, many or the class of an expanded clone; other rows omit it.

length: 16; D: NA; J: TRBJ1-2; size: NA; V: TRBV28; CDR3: CASSLGGARGAPFSTF
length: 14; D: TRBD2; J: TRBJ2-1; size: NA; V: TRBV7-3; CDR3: CASSPSGAVGEQFF
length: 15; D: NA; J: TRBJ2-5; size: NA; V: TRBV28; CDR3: CASSGTRGGGETQYF
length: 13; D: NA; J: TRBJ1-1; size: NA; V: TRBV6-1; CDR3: CASSPTAHTEAFF
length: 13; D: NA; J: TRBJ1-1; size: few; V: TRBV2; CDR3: CASSDEMNTEAFF
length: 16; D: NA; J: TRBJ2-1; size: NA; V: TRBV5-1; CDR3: CASSVWTASSYNEQFF
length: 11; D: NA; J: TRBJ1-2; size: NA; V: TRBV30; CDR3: CAGGLRYGYTF
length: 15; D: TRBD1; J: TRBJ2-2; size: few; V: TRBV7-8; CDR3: CASSETGGWTGELFF
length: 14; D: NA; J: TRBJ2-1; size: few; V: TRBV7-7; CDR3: CASSLVWSYNEQFF
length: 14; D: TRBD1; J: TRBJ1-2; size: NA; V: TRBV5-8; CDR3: CASSLFGTGRGYTF
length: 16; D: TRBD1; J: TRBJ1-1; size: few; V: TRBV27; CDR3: CASSLYHGTGGTEAFF
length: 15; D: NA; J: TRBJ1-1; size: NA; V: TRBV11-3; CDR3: CASSLENREESGAFF
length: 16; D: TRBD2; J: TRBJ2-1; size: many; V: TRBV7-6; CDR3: CASSLATSGSRNEQFF
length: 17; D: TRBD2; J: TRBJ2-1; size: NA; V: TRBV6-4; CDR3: CASSRWGLAGGSDEQFF
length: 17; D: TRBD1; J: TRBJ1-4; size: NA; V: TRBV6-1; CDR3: CASSERRWGQGAEKLFF
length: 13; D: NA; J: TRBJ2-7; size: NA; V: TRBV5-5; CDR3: CASSLQGRHEQYF
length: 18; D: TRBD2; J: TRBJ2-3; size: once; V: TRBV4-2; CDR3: CASSLGTSGRGGTDTQYF
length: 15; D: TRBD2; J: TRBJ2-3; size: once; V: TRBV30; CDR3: CAWSGGLGAQDTQYF
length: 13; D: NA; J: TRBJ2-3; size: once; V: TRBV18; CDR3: CASSQQSTDTQYF
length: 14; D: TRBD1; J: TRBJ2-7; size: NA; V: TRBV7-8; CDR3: CASSLGGQVYEQYF
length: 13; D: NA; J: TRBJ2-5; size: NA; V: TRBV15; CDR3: CATSRDSQETQYF
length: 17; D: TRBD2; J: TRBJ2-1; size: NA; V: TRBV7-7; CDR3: CASSLARGGGTYNEQFF
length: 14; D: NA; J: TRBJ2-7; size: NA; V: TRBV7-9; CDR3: CASSLDLRSGEQYF
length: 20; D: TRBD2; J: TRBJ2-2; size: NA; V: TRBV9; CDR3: CASSVDFRTSGNPNTGELFF
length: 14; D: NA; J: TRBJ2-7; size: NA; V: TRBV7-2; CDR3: CASSLQKESYEQYF
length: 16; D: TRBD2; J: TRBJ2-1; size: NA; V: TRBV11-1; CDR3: CASSRLLAGGYNEQFF
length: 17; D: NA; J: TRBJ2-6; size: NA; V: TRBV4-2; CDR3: CASSRGDSPSGANVLTF
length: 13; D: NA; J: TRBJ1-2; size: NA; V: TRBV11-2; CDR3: CASSPWGGRGYTF
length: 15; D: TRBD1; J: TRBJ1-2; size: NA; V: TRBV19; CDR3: CASSAKQGANYGYTF
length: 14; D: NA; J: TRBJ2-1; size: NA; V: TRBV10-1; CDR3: CASSERTVSNEQFF
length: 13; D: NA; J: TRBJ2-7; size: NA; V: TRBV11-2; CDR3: CASSLQPQGEQYF
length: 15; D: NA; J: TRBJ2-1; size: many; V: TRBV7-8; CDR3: CASSLRRFPTNEQFF
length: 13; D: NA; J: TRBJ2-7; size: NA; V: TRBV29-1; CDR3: CSVGDIYSYEQYF
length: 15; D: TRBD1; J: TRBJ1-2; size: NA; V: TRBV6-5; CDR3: CASRKPGQGSYGYTF
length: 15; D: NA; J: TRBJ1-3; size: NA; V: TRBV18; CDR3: CASSPSQGSGNTIYF
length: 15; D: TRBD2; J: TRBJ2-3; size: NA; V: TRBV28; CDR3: CAIGTSSPPTDTQYF
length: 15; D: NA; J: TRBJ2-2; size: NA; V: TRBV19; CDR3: CASSLPRADTGELFF
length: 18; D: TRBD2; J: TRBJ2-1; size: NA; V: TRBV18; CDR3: CASSPPRGSGRSYNEQFF
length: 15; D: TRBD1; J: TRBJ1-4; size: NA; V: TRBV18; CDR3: CASSPNRGRREKLFF
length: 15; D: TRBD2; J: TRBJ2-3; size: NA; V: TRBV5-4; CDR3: CASSLGLASSDTQYF
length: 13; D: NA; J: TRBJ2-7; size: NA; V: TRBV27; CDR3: CASSFGPFYEQYF
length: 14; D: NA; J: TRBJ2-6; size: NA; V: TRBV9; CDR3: CASSEPSGANVLTF
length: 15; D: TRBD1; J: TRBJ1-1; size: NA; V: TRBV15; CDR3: CATSRDPGTGDSAFF
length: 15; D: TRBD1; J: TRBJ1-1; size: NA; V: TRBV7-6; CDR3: CASSLAGQGNTEAFF
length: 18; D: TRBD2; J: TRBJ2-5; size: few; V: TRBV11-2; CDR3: CASSLETSGRVGGETQYF
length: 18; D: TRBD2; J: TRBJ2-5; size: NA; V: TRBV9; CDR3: CASSVSLGLAGGQETQYF
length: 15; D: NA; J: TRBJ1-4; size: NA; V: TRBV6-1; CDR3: CASSEQGQPNEKLFF
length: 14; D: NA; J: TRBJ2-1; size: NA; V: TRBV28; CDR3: CASCRAGSYNEQFF